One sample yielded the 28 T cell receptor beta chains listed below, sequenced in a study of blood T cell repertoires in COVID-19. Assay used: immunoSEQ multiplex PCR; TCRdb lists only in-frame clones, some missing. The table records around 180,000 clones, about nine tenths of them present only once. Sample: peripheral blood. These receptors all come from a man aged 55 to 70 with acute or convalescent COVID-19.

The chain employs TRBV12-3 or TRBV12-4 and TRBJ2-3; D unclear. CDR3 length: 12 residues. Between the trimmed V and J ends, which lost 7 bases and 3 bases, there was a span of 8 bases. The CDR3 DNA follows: TGTGCCAGCATGCAGGCAACAGATACGCAGTATTTT. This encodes CASMQATDTQYF.

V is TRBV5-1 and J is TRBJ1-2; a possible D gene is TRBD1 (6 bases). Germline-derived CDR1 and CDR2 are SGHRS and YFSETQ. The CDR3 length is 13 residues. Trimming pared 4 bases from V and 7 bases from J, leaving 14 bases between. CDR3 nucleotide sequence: TGCGCCAGCAGCCGGGTGGGGGCCCCTGGCTACACCTTC. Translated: CASSRVGAPGYTF.

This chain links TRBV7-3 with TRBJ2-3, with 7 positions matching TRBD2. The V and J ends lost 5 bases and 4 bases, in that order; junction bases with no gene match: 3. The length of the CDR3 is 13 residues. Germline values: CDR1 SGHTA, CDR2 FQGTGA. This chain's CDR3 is CASSAGLADTQYF. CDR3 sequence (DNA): TGTGCCAGCAGCGCCGGACTAGCAGATACGCAGTATTTT.

The CDR3 DNA follows: TGCGCCAGCAGCCAACCGGCGGGAACAGGCGCCCAAGAGACCCAGTACTTC. Its protein is CASSQPAGTGAQETQYF. The chain carries TRBV4-1 and TRBJ2-5, with a tentative D call TRBD2 (6 bases). CDR3 length equals 17 residues. Per the germline V gene, CDR1 is MGHRA and CDR2 is YSYEKL. V gave up 2 bases and J gave up 1 base, with 17 bases separating them.

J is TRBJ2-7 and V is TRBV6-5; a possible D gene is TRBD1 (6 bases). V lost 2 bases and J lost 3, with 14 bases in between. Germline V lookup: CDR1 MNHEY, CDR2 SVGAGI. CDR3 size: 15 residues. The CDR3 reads CASSYGSGAGYEQYF. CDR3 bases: TGTGCCAGCAGTTACGGGTCAGGGGCAGGCTACGAGCAGTACTTC.

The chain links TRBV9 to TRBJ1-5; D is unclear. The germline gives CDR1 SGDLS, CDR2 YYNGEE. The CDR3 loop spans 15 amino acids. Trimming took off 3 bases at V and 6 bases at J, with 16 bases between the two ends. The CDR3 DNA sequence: TGTGCCAGCAGCGATGAGGGTCGGGTAGGTCAGCCCCAGCATTTT. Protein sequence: CASSDEGRVGQPQHF.

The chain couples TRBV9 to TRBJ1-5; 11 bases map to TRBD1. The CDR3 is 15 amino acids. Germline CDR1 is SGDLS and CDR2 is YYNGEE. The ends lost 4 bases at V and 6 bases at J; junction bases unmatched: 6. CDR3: CASSSGQGASQPQHF. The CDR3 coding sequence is TGTGCCAGCAGCTCCGGACAGGGGGCAAGTCAGCCCCAGCATTTT.

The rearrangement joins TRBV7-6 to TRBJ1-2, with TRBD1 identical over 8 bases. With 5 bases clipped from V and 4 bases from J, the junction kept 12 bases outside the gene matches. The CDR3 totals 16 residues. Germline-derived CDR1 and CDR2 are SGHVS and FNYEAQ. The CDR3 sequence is CASSVGPGQDFYGYTF. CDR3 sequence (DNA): TGTGCCAGCAGCGTGGGGCCGGGACAGGACTTCTATGGCTACACCTTC.

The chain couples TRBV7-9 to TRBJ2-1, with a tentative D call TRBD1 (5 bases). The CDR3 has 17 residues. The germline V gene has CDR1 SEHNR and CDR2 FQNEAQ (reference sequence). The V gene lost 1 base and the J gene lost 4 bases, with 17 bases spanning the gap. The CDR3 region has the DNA TGTGCCAGCAGCTTAGATGATCGGACATTCCCATACAATGAGCAGTTCTTC. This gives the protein CASSLDDRTFPYNEQFF.

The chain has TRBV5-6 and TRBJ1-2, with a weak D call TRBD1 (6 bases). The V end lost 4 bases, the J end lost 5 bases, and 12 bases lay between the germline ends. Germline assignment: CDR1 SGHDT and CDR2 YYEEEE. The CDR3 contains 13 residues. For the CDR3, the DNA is TGTGCCAGCAGCCCGGGGGGGGCGTATGGCTACACCTTC. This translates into CASSPGGAYGYTF.

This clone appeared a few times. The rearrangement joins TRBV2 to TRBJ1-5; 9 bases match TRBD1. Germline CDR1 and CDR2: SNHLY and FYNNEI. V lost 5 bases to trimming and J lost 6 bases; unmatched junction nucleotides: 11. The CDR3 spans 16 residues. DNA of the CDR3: TGTGCCAGCAGTTCGACTCAAGGGACAGGGAGTCAGCCCCAGCATTTT. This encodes CASSSTQGTGSQPQHF.

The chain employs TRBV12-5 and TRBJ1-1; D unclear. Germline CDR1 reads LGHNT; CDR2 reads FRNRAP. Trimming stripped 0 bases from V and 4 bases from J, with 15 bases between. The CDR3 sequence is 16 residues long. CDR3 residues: CASGLVIARGSTEAFF. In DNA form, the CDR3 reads TGTGCTAGTGGTTTGGTAATCGCTCGAGGTAGCACTGAAGCTTTCTTT.

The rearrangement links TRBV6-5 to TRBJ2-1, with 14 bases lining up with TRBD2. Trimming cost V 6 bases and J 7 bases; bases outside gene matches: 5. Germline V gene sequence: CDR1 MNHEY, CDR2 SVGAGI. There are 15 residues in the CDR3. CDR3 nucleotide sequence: TGTGCCAGCAGCAGAGGGACTAGCGGGAGAAATGAGCAGTTCTTC. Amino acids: CASSRGTSGRNEQFF.

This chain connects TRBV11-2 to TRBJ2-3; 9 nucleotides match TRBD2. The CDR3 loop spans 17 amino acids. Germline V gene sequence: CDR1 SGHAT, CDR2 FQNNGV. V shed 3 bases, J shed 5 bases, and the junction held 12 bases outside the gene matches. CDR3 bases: TGTGCCAGCAGCTTGGGGCGGGGGGGCCAAATAGGAGATACGCAGTATTTT. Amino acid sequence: CASSLGRGGQIGDTQYF.

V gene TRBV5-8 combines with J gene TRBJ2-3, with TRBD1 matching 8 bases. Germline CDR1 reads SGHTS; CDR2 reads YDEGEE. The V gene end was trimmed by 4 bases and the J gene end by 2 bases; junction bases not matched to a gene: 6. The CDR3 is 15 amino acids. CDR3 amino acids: CASSPGQAPTDTQYF. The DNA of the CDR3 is TGTGCCAGCAGCCCGGGACAGGCCCCCACAGATACGCAGTATTTT.

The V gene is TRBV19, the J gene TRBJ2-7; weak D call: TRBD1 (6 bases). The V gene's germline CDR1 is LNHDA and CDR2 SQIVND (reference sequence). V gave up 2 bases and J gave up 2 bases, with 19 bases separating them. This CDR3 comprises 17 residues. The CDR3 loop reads CASSIQGGQRTPYEQYF. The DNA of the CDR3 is TGTGCCAGTAGTATACAGGGTGGACAGCGAACCCCCTACGAGCAGTACTTC. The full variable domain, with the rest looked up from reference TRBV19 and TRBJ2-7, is DGGITQSPKYLFRKEGQNVTLSCEQNLNHDAMYWYRQDPGQGLRLIYYSQIVNDFQKGDIAEGYSVSREKKESFPLTVTSAQKNPTAFYLCASSIQGGQRTPYEQYFGPGTRLTVT.

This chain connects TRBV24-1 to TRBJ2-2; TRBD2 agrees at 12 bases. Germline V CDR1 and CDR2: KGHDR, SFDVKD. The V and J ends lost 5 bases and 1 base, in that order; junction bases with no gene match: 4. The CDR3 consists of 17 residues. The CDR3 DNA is TGTGCCACCAGTGCCAGACTAGCGGGGGAGAACACCGGGGAGCTGTTTTTT. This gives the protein CATSARLAGENTGELFF.

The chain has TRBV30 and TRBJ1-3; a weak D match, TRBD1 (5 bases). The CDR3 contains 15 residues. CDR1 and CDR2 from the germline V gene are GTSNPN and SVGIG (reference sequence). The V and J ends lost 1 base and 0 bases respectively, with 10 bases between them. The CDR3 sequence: CAWSAGFSSGNTIYF. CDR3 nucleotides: TGTGCCTGGAGTGCAGGGTTCAGCTCTGGAAACACCATATATTTT.

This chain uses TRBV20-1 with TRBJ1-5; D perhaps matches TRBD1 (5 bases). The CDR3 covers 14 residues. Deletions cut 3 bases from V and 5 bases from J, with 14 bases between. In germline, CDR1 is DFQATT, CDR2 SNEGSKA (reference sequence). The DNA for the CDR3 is TGCAGTGCTAGTATGGGCAGGGTGGATCAGCCCCAGCATTTT. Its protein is CSASMGRVDQPQHF.

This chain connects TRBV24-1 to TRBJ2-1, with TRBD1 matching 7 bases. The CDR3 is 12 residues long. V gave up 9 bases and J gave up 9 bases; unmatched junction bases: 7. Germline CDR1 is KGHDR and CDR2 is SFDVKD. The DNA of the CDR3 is TGTGCCACCCGGACAGGCGGCGGTGAGCAGTTCTTC. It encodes CATRTGGGEQFF.

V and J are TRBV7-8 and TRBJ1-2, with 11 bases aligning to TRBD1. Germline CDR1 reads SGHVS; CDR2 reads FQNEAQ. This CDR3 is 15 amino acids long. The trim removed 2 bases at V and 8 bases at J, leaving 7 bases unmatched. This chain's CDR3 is CASSLPAGQGGGYTF. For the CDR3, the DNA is TGTGCCAGCAGCTTACCAGCGGGACAGGGGGGCGGCTACACCTTC.

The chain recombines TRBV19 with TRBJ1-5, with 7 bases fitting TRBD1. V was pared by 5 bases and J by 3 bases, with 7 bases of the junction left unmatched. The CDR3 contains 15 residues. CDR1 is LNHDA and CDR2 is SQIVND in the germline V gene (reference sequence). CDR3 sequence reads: CASSLPTGYNQPQHF. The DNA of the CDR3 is TGTGCCAGTAGTCTCCCGACAGGGTACAATCAGCCCCAGCATTTT.

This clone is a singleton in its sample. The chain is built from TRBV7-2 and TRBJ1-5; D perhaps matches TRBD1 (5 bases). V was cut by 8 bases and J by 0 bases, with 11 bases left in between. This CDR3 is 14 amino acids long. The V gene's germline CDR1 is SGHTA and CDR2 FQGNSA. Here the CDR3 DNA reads TGTGCCAGCCACACAGGTTATAGCAATCAGCCCCAGCATTTT. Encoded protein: CASHTGYSNQPQHF.

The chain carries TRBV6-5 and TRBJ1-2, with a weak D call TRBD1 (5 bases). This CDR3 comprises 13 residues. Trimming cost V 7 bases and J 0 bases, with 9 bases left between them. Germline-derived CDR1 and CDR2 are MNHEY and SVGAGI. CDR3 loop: CASTLQANYGYTF. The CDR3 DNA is TGTGCCAGCACCTTACAGGCTAACTATGGCTACACCTTC.

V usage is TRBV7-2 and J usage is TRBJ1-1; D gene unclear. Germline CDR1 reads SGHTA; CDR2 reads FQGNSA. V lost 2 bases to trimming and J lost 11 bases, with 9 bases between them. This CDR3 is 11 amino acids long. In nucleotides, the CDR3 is TGTGCCAGCAGCTTAACGGGGAGCGCTTTCTTT. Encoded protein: CASSLTGSAFF.

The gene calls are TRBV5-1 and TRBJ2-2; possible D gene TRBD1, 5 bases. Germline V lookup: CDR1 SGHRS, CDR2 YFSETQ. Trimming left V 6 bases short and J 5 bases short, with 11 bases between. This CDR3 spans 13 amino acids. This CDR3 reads CASTQQVTGELFF. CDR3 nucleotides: TGCGCCAGCACCCAACAGGTTACCGGGGAGCTGTTTTTT. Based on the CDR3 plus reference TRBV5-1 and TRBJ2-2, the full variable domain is KAGVTQTPRYLIKTRGQQVTLSCSPISGHRSVSWYQQTPGQGLQFLFEYFSETQRNKGNFPGRFSGRQFSNSRSEMNVSTLELGDSALYLCASTQQVTGELFFGEGSRLTVL.

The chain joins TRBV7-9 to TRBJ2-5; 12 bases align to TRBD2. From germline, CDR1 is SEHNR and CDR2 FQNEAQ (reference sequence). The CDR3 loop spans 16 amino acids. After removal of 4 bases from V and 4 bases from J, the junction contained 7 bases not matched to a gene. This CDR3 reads CASSSTSGSSLETQYF. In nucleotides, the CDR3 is TGTGCCAGCAGCTCGACTAGCGGGAGTTCCCTAGAGACCCAGTACTTC.

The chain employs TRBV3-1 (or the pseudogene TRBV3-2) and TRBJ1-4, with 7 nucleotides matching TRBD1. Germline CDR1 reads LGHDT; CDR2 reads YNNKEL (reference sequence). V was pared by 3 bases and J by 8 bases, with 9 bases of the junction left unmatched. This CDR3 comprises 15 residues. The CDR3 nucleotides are TGTGCCAGCAGCCAGACGGGACAGCCCTTGGAAAAACTGTTTTTT. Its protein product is CASSQTGQPLEKLFF.